This T cell receptor (beta chain) is from a study of blood T cell repertoires in COVID-19. The method was immunoSEQ multiplex PCR; TCRdb's version includes in-frame clones alone and lacks a portion of them. The repertoire holds 390,000 or so clones, with approximately 92% as singletons. V shed 2 bases and J 4 bases; nucleotides not matched to a gene: 6. The CDR3 covers 16 residues. From germline, CDR1 is MNHNY and CDR2 SVGAGI (reference sequence). This clonotype was obtained from a young man who had recovered from COVID-19. This sequence joins TRBV6-6 and TRBJ1-3, with 9 bases aligning to TRBD1. Sequences were obtained from PBMCs or T cells enriched from blood (not recorded which). The CDR3 DNA reads as TGTGCCAGCAGTTACGTACAGGGGGCGCGGGGAAACACCATATATTTT. Translated: CASSYVQGARGNTIYF.